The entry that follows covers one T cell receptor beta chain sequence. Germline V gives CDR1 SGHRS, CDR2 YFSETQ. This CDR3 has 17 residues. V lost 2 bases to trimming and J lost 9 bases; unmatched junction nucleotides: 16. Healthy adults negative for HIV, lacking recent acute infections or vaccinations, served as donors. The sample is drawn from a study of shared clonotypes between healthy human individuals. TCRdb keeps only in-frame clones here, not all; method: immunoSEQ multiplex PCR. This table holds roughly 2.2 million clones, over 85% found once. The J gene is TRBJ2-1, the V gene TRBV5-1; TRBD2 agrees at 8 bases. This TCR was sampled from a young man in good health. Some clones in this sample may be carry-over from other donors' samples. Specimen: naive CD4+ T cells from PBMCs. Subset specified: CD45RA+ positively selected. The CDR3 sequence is CASSLGAGGRLISEQFF. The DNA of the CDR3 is TGCGCCAGCAGCTTAGGGGCCGGCGGGAGGCTAATATCTGAGCAGTTCTTC.